Described below is a single TCR beta chain sequence and its context. This sample stems from a study of blood T cell repertoires in COVID-19. Study information: From the United States, Italy and Spain came samples of acute and convalescent COVID-19. T cells, B-cell-depleted T cells, or PBMCs supplied cDNA or gDNA.

Authors' processing steps: Scientists estimated how many nucleated cells there were by amplifying reference gene primers. Sequenced by immunoSEQ multiplex PCR; TCRdb stores in-frame clones only, minus some. V and J calls and clone size follow that table, whereas D and trimming were derived from the DNA. The sample shows 68,000 or so clones, around 87% of them seen only once. With V trimmed by 5 bases and J by 4 bases, 10 bases remained unmatched. Germline lookup yields CDR1 SQVTM and CDR2 ANQGSEA. This CDR3 contains 14 residues. The chain joins TRBV29-1 to TRBJ2-7; 8 nucleotides line up with TRBD2. Sequences were obtained from peripheral blood. This receptor was taken from a man aged 45-65 years with active COVID-19. The CDR3 is CSVCRAGGLYEQYF. The CDR3 DNA follows: TGCAGCGTTTGCCGGGCGGGAGGCCTTTACGAGCAGTACTTC.